This T cell receptor (beta chain) was sequenced in a study of CD8 T cells in ankylosing spondylitis. Findings and caveats of the study: Matched ankylosing spondylitis synovial fluid reportedly contained a significantly enriched population of disease-linked clones. Seemingly characteristic of ankylosing spondylitis blood was a TCR beta motif consisting of under 10 highly homologous variants.

V was shortened by 2 bases and J by 2 bases, with 6 bases between the two germline ends. Germline V gene lookup returns CDR1 SGHAT and CDR2 FQNNGV. The CDR3 extends over 13 amino acids. Comment on this clonotype: What it binds is not known.

Quantitative 5'-RACE was performed with molecular barcodes, and it yielded the TCR beta libraries. TCRdb fed the 5' RACE reads into MiXCR, producing one record per CDR3 protein. The table has approximately 440,000 distinct CDR3 sequences, 17% seen once. The sample consisted of blood, either unsorted or a sorted T cell fraction (not recorded which). The chain has TRBV11-2 and TRBJ1-1; D uncertain. This sequence originates from a male donor with ankylosing spondylitis. The CDR3 reads CASSLFRNTEAFF. The CDR3, as DNA: TGTGCCAGCAGCTTATTCAGAAACACTGAAGCTTTCTTT.